A single TCR beta chain is shown here with its context. Its target is unknown. The data originate from a study of graft-versus-host responses after intestinal transplantation. Study at large: Grafts were multivisceral, liver-intestinal, or isolated intestinal. The study gave all recipients anti-thymocyte globulin induction, then tacrolimus and steroids for 2 to 3 years. Findings and limits, study-wide: Recipient marrow held GvH clones, some first seen in ileum or blood. HvG clone declines early post-transplant were associated with peak circulating GvH levels.

Sequencing used immunoSEQ multiplex PCR; TCRdb keeps in-frame clones, though not all of them. Found here are about 61,000 clones, approximately 94% of them singletons; the top ten hold 0.38%. Germline assignment: CDR1 SNHLY and CDR2 FYNNEI. The CDR3 has 12 amino acids. After removal of 10 bases from V and 7 bases from J, the junction contained 10 bases not matched to a gene. This rearrangement joins TRBV2 to TRBJ2-7; 7 bases agree with TRBD2. This receptor was taken from a human donor who was the organ donor for an intestinal transplant. Sequences were derived from unstimulated CD4+ T cells sorted from spleen or lymph node cells, sampled before transplant. CDR3 nucleotide sequence: TGTGCCACCCGACTAGCCCCCGGGGAGCAGTACTTC. It translates to CATRLAPGEQYF.